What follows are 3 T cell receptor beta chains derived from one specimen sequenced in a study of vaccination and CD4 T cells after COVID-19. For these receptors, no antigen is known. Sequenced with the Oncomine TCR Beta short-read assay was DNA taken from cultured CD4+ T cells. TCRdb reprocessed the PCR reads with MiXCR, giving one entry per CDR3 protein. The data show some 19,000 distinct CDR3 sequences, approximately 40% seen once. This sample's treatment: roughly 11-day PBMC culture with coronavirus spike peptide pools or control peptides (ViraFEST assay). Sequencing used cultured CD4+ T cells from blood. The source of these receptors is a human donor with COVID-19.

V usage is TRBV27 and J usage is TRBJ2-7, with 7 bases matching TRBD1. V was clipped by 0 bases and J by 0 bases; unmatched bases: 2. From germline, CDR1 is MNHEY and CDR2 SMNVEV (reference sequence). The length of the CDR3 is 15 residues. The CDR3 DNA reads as TGTGCCAGCAGTTTATCGACAGGGTACTCCTACGAGCAGTACTTC. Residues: CASSLSTGYSYEQYF.

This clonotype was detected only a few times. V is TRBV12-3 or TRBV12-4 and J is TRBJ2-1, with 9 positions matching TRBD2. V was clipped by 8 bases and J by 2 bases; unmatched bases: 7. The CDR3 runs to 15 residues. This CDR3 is CASSGGGATYNEQFF. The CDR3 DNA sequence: TGTGCCAGCTCCGGCGGGGGGGCTACCTACAATGAGCAGTTCTTC.

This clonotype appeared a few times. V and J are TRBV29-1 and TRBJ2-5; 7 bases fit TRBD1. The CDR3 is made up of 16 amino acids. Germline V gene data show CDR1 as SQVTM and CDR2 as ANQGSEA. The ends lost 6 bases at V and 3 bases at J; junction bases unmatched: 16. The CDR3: CSVGGTRQGWKETQYF. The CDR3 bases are TGCAGCGTCGGTGGGACCCGACAGGGCTGGAAAGAGACCCAGTACTTC.